This T cell receptor (beta chain) derives from a study of shared clonotypes between healthy human individuals. Overall study results and limits: The donor pool, a small one, limited the genetic and exposure-history diversity represented. Sharing across several donors was seen in roughly 5% of naive CD4 clonotypes. Clonotypes shared by all four donors outscored non-shared clonotypes in generation probability.

This CDR3 has 13 residues. V gave up 5 bases and J gave up 4 bases, with 14 bases separating them. Germline V CDR1 and CDR2: SQVTM, ANQGSEA. The assay was carried out at the deep level. Generated by immunoSEQ multiplex PCR, the TCRdb table keeps only in-frame clones and is missing some. Of under 1,900,000 clones in the sample, about 98.5% are singletons; the top ten hold about 0.35%. For this clone: Its antigen remains unknown.

Sequences were obtained from naive CD4+ T cells sorted from blood. Indicated subset: CD45RA+ positively selected. V gene TRBV29-1 combines with J gene TRBJ1-1; no firm D call. The source of this sequence is a man between 25 and 39 years old in good health. For the CDR3, the DNA is TGCAGCGTTAATCTCTGGGGAGGCACTGAAGCTTTCTTT. Its translation is CSVNLWGGTEAFF.